This entry lists 26 T cell receptor beta chains sequenced from one sample in a study of radiotherapy plus CTLA-4 blockade in lung cancer. Some clones are missing from TCRdb's copy, which holds only in-frame ones; the method was immunoSEQ multiplex PCR. Altogether tens of thousands of clones are present, roughly 80% being singletons, with the ten largest covering under 3.5%. Here the sequenced sample was peripheral blood, taken from a patient treated with radiotherapy plus ipilimumab. These receptors originate from a human donor with non-small cell lung cancer who had a partial response to radiotherapy plus ipilimumab.

This clone has just a few counts. This sequence joins TRBV19 and TRBJ2-6, with 10 bases fitting TRBD1. The CDR3 has 19 residues. Germline CDR1 LNHDA, CDR2 SQIVND (reference sequence). V gave up 0 bases and J gave up 0 bases; unmatched junction bases: 5. This chain's CDR3 is CASSIDRGTGASGANVLTF. The CDR3 coding sequence is TGTGCCAGTAGTATAGATCGGGGGACAGGGGCCTCTGGGGCCAACGTCCTGACTTTC.

The chain uses TRBV19 and TRBJ1-5; 11 nucleotides line up with TRBD1. Germline trimming cut 4 bases from V and 3 bases from J; bases unmatched to any gene: 8. The length of the CDR3 is 17 residues. Germline values: CDR1 LNHDA, CDR2 SQIVND (reference sequence). The CDR3: CASSKRTGGNTNQPQHF. In nucleotides, the CDR3 is TGTGCCAGTAGTAAAAGGACAGGGGGCAATACCAATCAGCCCCAGCATTTT. Together with reference TRBV19 and TRBJ1-5, the CDR3 gives the full variable domain: DGGITQSPKYLFRKEGQNVTLSCEQNLNHDAMYWYRQDPGQGLRLIYYSQIVNDFQKGDIAEGYSVSREKKESFPLTVTSAQKNPTAFYLCASSKRTGGNTNQPQHFGDGTRLSIL.

The rearrangement links TRBV6-5 to TRBJ2-5, with TRBD2 as a possible D gene (5 bases). The V and J ends lost 5 bases and 3 bases respectively, with 7 bases between them. The CDR3 length is 12 residues. Per the germline V gene, CDR1 is MNHEY and CDR2 is SVGAGI. In nucleotides, the CDR3 is TGTGCCAGCAGTCCGGGAAAAGAGACCCAGTACTTC. Its protein product is CASSPGKETQYF.

This chain joins TRBV7-6 and TRBJ1-6, with a tentative D call TRBD1 (6 bases). The V end was cut by 6 bases, the J end by 7 bases, with 22 bases between. Germline lookup yields CDR1 SGHVS and CDR2 FNYEAQ. The CDR3 consists of 17 residues. CDR3 nucleotides: TGTGCCAGCAGACACTCCCTCCGAGGGGGTAGGAATTCACCCCTCCACTTT. It yields the protein CASRHSLRGGRNSPLHF. The complete variable domain, with remaining parts taken from reference TRBV7-6 and TRBJ1-6, reads GAGVSQSPRYKVTKRGQDVALRCDPISGHVSLYWYRQALGQGPEFLTYFNYEAQQDKSGLPNDRFSAERPEGSISTLTIQRTEQRDSAMYRCASRHSLRGGRNSPLHFGNGTRLTVT.

The chain joins TRBV10-3 to TRBJ2-5, with TRBD2 matching 7 bases. With 8 bases clipped from V and 6 bases from J, the junction kept 6 bases outside the gene matches. The CDR3 extends over 12 amino acids. CDR1 and CDR2 (germline): ENHRY, SYGVKD. The CDR3 nucleotides are TGTGCCATCGGGGCGGGGGAGAAGACCCAGTACTTC. It codes for CAIGAGEKTQYF.

The J gene is TRBJ2-1, the V gene TRBV27; 8 bases are a match to TRBD2. This CDR3 has 12 residues. The trim removed 6 bases at V and 14 bases at J, leaving 9 bases unmatched. The germline V gene encodes CDR1 MNHEY and CDR2 SMNVEV (reference sequence). The DNA of the CDR3 is TGTGCCAGCAGAGCCCGGGGGGGGCCGGAGTTCTTC. Protein product: CASRARGGPEFF.

The chain couples TRBV6-5 to TRBJ2-5; 8 bases agree with TRBD1. This CDR3 spans 15 amino acids. V was pared by 5 bases and J by 2 bases, with 7 bases of the junction left unmatched. Germline loops: CDR1 MNHEY, CDR2 SVGAGI. CDR3 DNA sequence: TGTGCCAGCAGTGCCTCAGGGGGCCGGCAAGAGACCCAGTACTTC. It encodes CASSASGGRQETQYF.

There are a few counts of this clone. V gene TRBV5-4 combines with J gene TRBJ2-1, with 8 bases aligning to TRBD1. V gave up 4 bases and J gave up 10 bases; unmatched junction bases: 13. The CDR3 is 15 residues long. Germline loops: CDR1 SGHNT, CDR2 YYREEE (reference sequence). Here the CDR3 DNA reads TGTGCCAGCAGCCCTGCAGGGGGCGGGATTCGGGAGCAGTTCTTC. This encodes CASSPAGGGIREQFF.

The chain joins TRBV4-1 to TRBJ1-2, with D hard to call. V lost 1 base and J lost 3, with 12 bases in between. The CDR3 covers 15 residues. Per germline, CDR1 MGHRA and CDR2 YSYEKL. DNA for the CDR3: TGCGCCAGCAGCCAAGTACTCACTACGGACTATGGCTACACCTTC. It specifies CASSQVLTTDYGYTF.

The J gene is TRBJ2-1, the V gene TRBV7-3, with 8 bases fitting TRBD2. Losses at the gene ends were 0 bases for V and 6 bases for J; bases not matched to a gene: 4. The germline V gene encodes CDR1 SGHTA and CDR2 FQGTGA. The CDR3 spans 15 residues. CDR3 nucleotide sequence: TGTGCCAGCAGCTTAACGGGGACTAGAGCCAATGAGCAGTTCTTC. Its translation is CASSLTGTRANEQFF.

This clone was found once. V gene TRBV28 combines with J gene TRBJ1-2; D may be TRBD1 (5 bases). In germline, CDR1 is MDHEN, CDR2 SYDVKM. Trimming took off 2 bases at V and 4 bases at J, with 20 bases between the two ends. The CDR3 has 17 amino acids. CDR3 DNA: TGTGCCAGCAGTTTAAATCAGGGCCGGACCCTAATCTATGGCTACACCTTC. Protein: CASSLNQGRTLIYGYTF.

The rearrangement joins TRBV4-3 to TRBJ2-7; 10 positions match TRBD2. J was trimmed by 3 bases and V by 1 base; bases with no gene match: 6. CDR1 and CDR2 from the germline V gene are LGHNA and YSLEER. This CDR3 region has 16 residues. In nucleotides, the CDR3 is TGCGCCAGCAGCCAAGGCAGCCTAGCGGGGGACTACGAGCAGTACTTC. It specifies CASSQGSLAGDYEQYF.

The chain combines TRBV29-1 with TRBJ2-5; D uncertain. Germline V gene lookup returns CDR1 SQVTM and CDR2 ANQGSEA. The CDR3 sequence is 12 residues long. The V and J ends lost 1 base and 5 bases respectively, with 8 bases between them. The DNA of the CDR3 is TGCAGCGTTGAAGGGCCGTGGGAGACCCAGTACTTC. Its translation: CSVEGPWETQYF.

This sequence joins TRBV29-1 and TRBJ1-1; 9 bases agree with TRBD1. The V segment lost 3 bases and the J segment 4 bases; nucleotides outside the gene matches: 6. This CDR3 comprises 14 residues. Germline CDR1 and CDR2: SQVTM and ANQGSEA. CDR3 bases: TGCAGCGTTGACGGACAGGGGCTGAGCACTGAAGCTTTCTTT. Its protein product is CSVDGQGLSTEAFF. The whole variable domain, remainder taken from reference TRBV29-1 and TRBJ1-1, is SAVISQKPSRDICQRGTSLTIQCQVDSQVTMMFWYRQQPGQSLTLIATANQGSEATYESGFVIDKFPISRPNLTFSTLTVSNMSPEDSSIYLCSVDGQGLSTEAFFGQGTRLTVV.

The chain links TRBV15 to TRBJ1-3; D perhaps matches TRBD1 (6 bases). The germline V gene has CDR1 LNHNV and CDR2 YYDKDF (reference sequence). This CDR3 region has 14 residues. Deletions cut 5 bases from V and 8 bases from J, with 16 bases between. This CDR3 reads CATSPQGWSDTIYF. For the CDR3, the DNA is TGTGCCACCAGCCCACAGGGTTGGTCGGACACCATATATTTT.

The chain uses TRBV25-1 and TRBJ1-5; 8 positions agree with TRBD1. The length of the CDR3 is 14 residues. The V segment lost 5 bases and the J segment 4 bases; nucleotides outside the gene matches: 4. Germline CDR1 is MGHDK and CDR2 is SYGVNS. CDR3 coding DNA: TGTGCCAGCAGTCAGGGGGCGGTTAATCAGCCCCAGCATTTT. This encodes CASSQGAVNQPQHF.

The chain recombines TRBV28 with TRBJ1-6; D is unresolved. Germline loops: CDR1 MDHEN, CDR2 SYDVKM. Trimming stripped 6 bases from V and 7 bases from J, with 13 bases between. The CDR3 length is 14 residues. CDR3 residues: CASRDIIRNSPLHF. The DNA of the CDR3 is TGTGCCAGCAGAGATATAATTCGGAATTCACCCCTCCACTTT.

This chain uses TRBV5-4 with TRBJ1-4; 10 bases line up with TRBD1. Germline trimming cut 1 base from V and 7 bases from J; bases unmatched to any gene: 7. There are 16 residues in the CDR3. In germline, CDR1 is SGHNT, CDR2 YYREEE (reference sequence). The chain's CDR3 is CASSLWETGGVEKLFF. The CDR3 nucleotides are TGTGCCAGCAGCTTGTGGGAGACAGGGGGCGTTGAAAAACTGTTTTTT.

This sequence joins TRBV7-9 and TRBJ2-5; a possible D gene is TRBD2 (5 bases). Germline V gives CDR1 SEHNR, CDR2 FQNEAQ (reference sequence). The V gene lost 5 bases and the J gene lost 7 bases, with 11 bases spanning the gap. The CDR3 extends over 12 amino acids. CDR3 sequence: CASSPAAATQYF. The CDR3 coding sequence is TGTGCCAGCAGCCCCGCAGCGGCGACCCAGTACTTC.

The gene calls are TRBV5-1 and TRBJ2-3; 8 bases are shared with TRBD1. CDR1 is SGHRS and CDR2 is YFSETQ in the germline V gene. V shed 4 bases and J 2 bases; nucleotides not matched to a gene: 6. This CDR3 has 15 amino acids. CDR3 region: CASSKTGDLTDTQYF. DNA for the CDR3: TGCGCCAGCAGCAAGACAGGGGACCTCACAGATACGCAGTATTTT. The full variable domain, rest sourced from reference TRBV5-1 and TRBJ2-3, is KAGVTQTPRYLIKTRGQQVTLSCSPISGHRSVSWYQQTPGQGLQFLFEYFSETQRNKGNFPGRFSGRQFSNSRSEMNVSTLELGDSALYLCASSKTGDLTDTQYFGPGTRLTVL.

This clone appeared a few times. The rearrangement joins TRBV5-1 to TRBJ2-2, with a weak D call TRBD2 (6 bases). Looked up from germline, CDR1 is SGHRS and CDR2 is YFSETQ. This CDR3 is 17 amino acids long. Trimming cost V 2 bases and J 6 bases, with 20 bases left between them. The CDR3 DNA sequence: TGCGCCAGCAGCTTCGGAGGGGTAATGAGAAGTGCCGGGGAGCTGTTTTTT. Residues: CASSFGGVMRSAGELFF.

This chain uses TRBV7-2 with TRBJ1-5; 8 bases line up with TRBD1. CDR3 length: 15 amino acids. Per germline, CDR1 SGHTA and CDR2 FQGNSA. The V and J ends lost 1 base and 6 bases, in that order; junction bases with no gene match: 5. As DNA, the CDR3 is TGTGCCAGCAGCTTAGTTCAGGGGGCCCTTCAGCCCCAGCATTTT. Amino acids: CASSLVQGALQPQHF.

The chain carries TRBV9 and TRBJ1-6; D is ambiguous. The CDR3 covers 15 residues. Trimming removed 0 bases from V and 5 bases from J, with 9 bases in between. Germline values: CDR1 SGDLS, CDR2 YYNGEE. Here the CDR3 DNA reads TGTGCCAGCAGCGTAGCTTTAGTAGATAATTCACCCCTCCACTTT. Protein sequence: CASSVALVDNSPLHF.

This chain uses TRBV5-8 with TRBJ2-1; possible D gene TRBD1, 5 bases. V was clipped by 0 bases and J by 5 bases, with 9 bases between them. This CDR3 spans 14 amino acids. Germline V lookup: CDR1 SGHTS, CDR2 YDEGEE. In DNA, the CDR3 is TGTGCCAGCAGCTTGGTAAGACAGAACAATGAGCAGTTCTTC. It translates to CASSLVRQNNEQFF.

V usage is TRBV7-6 and J usage is TRBJ1-6; 8 bases are a match to TRBD1. V lost 2 bases to trimming and J lost 6 bases; unmatched junction nucleotides: 6. This CDR3 has 16 amino acids. Germline V gene sequence: CDR1 SGHVS, CDR2 FNYEAQ. The CDR3 DNA is TGTGCCAGCAGCTTAAGTCAGGGGGCGGGTAATTCACCCCTCCACTTT. This translates into CASSLSQGAGNSPLHF.

The V call is TRBV6-5, the J call TRBJ1-3; no definite D call. This CDR3 spans 15 amino acids. The germline V gene encodes CDR1 MNHEY and CDR2 SVGAGI. V lost 8 bases and J lost 0, with 14 bases in between. Written as DNA, the CDR3 is TGTGCCAGCGCCCCCGGGGAAGGCTCTGGAAACACCATATATTTT. Translation gives CASAPGEGSGNTIYF.